This TCR beta chain originates from a study of cytomegalovirus exposure and HLA in healthy donors. Primers for the PCR totalled 60 Vbeta and 13 Jbeta. Repertoires were generated with immunoSEQ multiplex PCR, while TCRdb's copy carries only in-frame clones and drops some. Altogether approximately 150,000 clones are present, about 75% being singletons, with the ten largest covering 4.7%. CDR3 length: 15 residues. Trimming shortened V by 4 bases and J by 5 bases, and 14 bases separated the two germline ends. Looked up from germline, CDR1 is MNHEY and CDR2 is SVGAGI. General observations from the study: As a later analysis revealed, the rate of TCR association differed by HLA locus, with DRB1 most and HLA-C fewest. There were some public TCRs occurring in many donors, but most TCR sequences were rare.

On this clone: Its antigen is not identified.

The receptor comes from a man younger than 30 in good health and CMV-seropositive. V gene TRBV6-5 combines with J gene TRBJ2-2; possibly TRBD1 for D (8 bases). The material sequenced was PBMCs. CDR3 coding DNA: TGTGCCAGCAGTTGGTACAGGGGGGGGACCGGGGAGCTGTTTTTT. Translating it yields CASSWYRGGTGELFF.